The 19 T cell receptor beta chains below come from one sample, sequenced in a study of cytomegalovirus exposure and HLA in healthy donors. Researchers ran the PCR with 60 Vbeta and 13 Jbeta primers. The table came from immunoSEQ multiplex PCR; TCRdb's copy has only in-frame clones and leaves some out. The repertoire holds about 130,000 clones, with 79% as singletons. Sequencing was done on a sample of PBMCs. These receptors were obtained from a man aged 35-49 years in good health and CMV-seropositive.

The genes are TRBV5-1 and TRBJ2-7; TRBD2 is a possible D gene (6 bases). V lost 0 bases to trimming and J lost 3 bases, with 16 bases between them. CDR3 length equals 16 residues. Germline V gives CDR1 SGHRS, CDR2 YFSETQ. CDR3 nucleotides: TGCGCCAGCAGCTTGGGATGGGGGTCGGGGGTCTACGAGCAGTACTTC. Amino acid sequence: CASSLGWGSGVYEQYF.

This rearrangement joins TRBV5-1 to TRBJ1-2; TRBD1 might be the D (5 bases). Germline V gene lookup returns CDR1 SGHRS and CDR2 YFSETQ. The V end lost 0 bases, the J end lost 8 bases, and 20 bases lay between the germline ends. There are 16 residues in the CDR3. The CDR3 spells CASSLDFNAGRRGYTF. CDR3 coding DNA: TGCGCCAGCAGCTTGGATTTCAATGCAGGGCGAAGAGGCTACACCTTC. Variable domain in full (rest from reference TRBV5-1 and TRBJ1-2): KAGVTQTPRYLIKTRGQQVTLSCSPISGHRSVSWYQQTPGQGLQFLFEYFSETQRNKGNFPGRFSGRQFSNSRSEMNVSTLELGDSALYLCASSLDFNAGRRGYTFGSGTRLTVV.

The V call is TRBV2, the J call TRBJ1-2, with TRBD1 identical over 7 bases. The germline CDR1 and CDR2 sequences are SNHLY and FYNNEI. The CDR3 length is 13 residues. V shed 1 base, J shed 8 bases, and the junction held 4 bases outside the gene matches. The DNA of the CDR3 is TGTGCCAGCAGTGAAGAGGGGGCACGGGGCTACACCTTC. Translated, it gives CASSEEGARGYTF.

This chain links TRBV27 with TRBJ1-1, with D possibly matching TRBD1 (6 bases). This CDR3 comprises 15 residues. V lost 6 bases and J lost 6, with 20 bases in between. Germline lookup yields CDR1 MNHEY and CDR2 SMNVEV (reference sequence). The CDR3 nucleotides are TGTGCCAGCAGCCCCAGCTGGATGAGACAGGCTGAAGCTTTCTTT. Amino acid sequence: CASSPSWMRQAEAFF.

This clone has only a few counts. V is TRBV5-6 and J is TRBJ1-3; tentative D call: TRBD1 (5 bases). The germline V and J ends were trimmed by 4 bases and 1 base, with 12 bases remaining between them. Germline V gives CDR1 SGHDT, CDR2 YYEEEE. This CDR3 has 15 amino acids. The DNA of the CDR3 is TGTGCCAGCAGCAGCCAGGACACTTCTGGAAACACCATATATTTT. Translated, it gives CASSSQDTSGNTIYF.

The rearrangement uses TRBV20-1 and TRBJ1-1; D gene ambiguous. CDR1 and CDR2 (germline): DFQATT, SNEGSKA (reference sequence). With 5 bases removed from V and 3 bases from J, the gap between germline ends came to 4 bases. CDR3 length equals 10 residues. The CDR3 DNA is TGCAGTGCTCGTTACACTGAAGCTTTCTTT. Amino acids: CSARYTEAFF.

This clone was detected only once. The chain is built from TRBV7-2 and TRBJ2-5; D gene unclear. The CDR3 spans 15 residues. The germline V and J ends were trimmed by 0 bases and 2 bases, with 10 bases remaining between them. The germline CDR1 and CDR2 sequences are SGHTA and FQGNSA. The CDR3 region has the DNA TGTGCCAGCAGCTTAGCGGGCTCCCATCAAGAGACCCAGTACTTC. It codes for CASSLAGSHQETQYF.

This chain joins TRBV28 and TRBJ2-1; 7 bases line up with TRBD1. Germline CDR1 and CDR2: MDHEN and SYDVKM. V lost 8 bases and J lost 10; bases outside the gene matches: 8. The CDR3 is 12 residues long. The CDR3 here is CASVTGIGEQFF. The CDR3 DNA reads as TGTGCCAGCGTGACAGGGATAGGGGAGCAGTTCTTC.

The CDR3 DNA follows: TGTGCCAGCAGCCCCCGGACTTACTCCTACGAGCAGTACTTC. It codes for CASSPRTYSYEQYF. V is TRBV7-9 and J is TRBJ2-7, with D maybe TRBD2 (5 bases). Looked up from germline, CDR1 is SEHNR and CDR2 is FQNEAQ (reference sequence). The CDR3 spans 14 residues. V was clipped by 5 bases and J by 0 bases, with 11 bases between them.

The V gene is TRBV5-4, the J gene TRBJ2-2, with D tentatively TRBD2 (5 bases). The CDR3 length is 15 residues. Germline values: CDR1 SGHNT, CDR2 YYREEE (reference sequence). V lost 0 bases and J 7 bases, leaving 13 bases between the germline ends. The chain's CDR3 is CASSLDGIWGGELFF. DNA of the CDR3: TGTGCCAGCAGCTTGGACGGGATCTGGGGCGGGGAGCTGTTTTTT.

The chain combines TRBV19 with TRBJ1-6; D is undetermined. The CDR3 is 14 residues long. V lost 3 bases, J lost 7 bases, and 10 bases lay in between. Germline-derived CDR1 and CDR2 are LNHDA and SQIVND (reference sequence). Here the CDR3 reads CASSIWLENSPLHF. In DNA, the CDR3 is TGTGCCAGTAGTATCTGGTTGGAGAATTCACCCCTCCACTTT.

This chain joins TRBV30 and TRBJ1-1, with D unresolved. The CDR3 has 13 amino acids. Trimming took off 1 base at V and 6 bases at J, with 12 bases between the two ends. Germline-derived CDR1 and CDR2 are GTSNPN and SVGIG (reference sequence). This CDR3 reads CAWSGTPLAEAFF. Written as DNA, the CDR3 is TGTGCCTGGAGTGGGACTCCGTTAGCTGAAGCTTTCTTT.

The chain is built from TRBV4-1 and TRBJ1-2; TRBD1 matches 9 bases. Germline CDR1 reads MGHRA; CDR2 reads YSYEKL. Trimming took 4 bases from V and 4 from J; bases not matched to a gene: 4. The CDR3 has 14 residues. DNA of the CDR3: TGCGCCAGCAGCCCGGGACAGGGAAGCTATGGCTACACCTTC. Translated: CASSPGQGSYGYTF.

This clone has a handful of counts. This rearrangement joins TRBV9 to TRBJ2-3; tentative D call: TRBD2 (5 bases). The CDR3 is 14 residues long. The germline V gene has CDR1 SGDLS and CDR2 YYNGEE. V was clipped by 3 bases and J by 8 bases, with 16 bases between them. In DNA, the CDR3 is TGTGCCAGCAGCGCTCCGCCACTAGGACGTACGCAGTATTTT. Protein: CASSAPPLGRTQYF.

The V gene is TRBV7-9, the J gene TRBJ2-5; 9 nucleotides align to TRBD2. Germline V gene lookup returns CDR1 SEHNR and CDR2 FQNEAQ (reference sequence). This CDR3 is 16 amino acids long. V shed 3 bases, J shed 4 bases, and the junction held 9 bases outside the gene matches. CDR3 sequence reads: CASSFLKREVGETQYF. Here the CDR3 DNA reads TGTGCCAGCAGCTTCCTCAAGCGGGAGGTCGGAGAGACCCAGTACTTC.

This clone was seen only a few times. The chain carries TRBV27 and TRBJ2-1, with 7 nucleotides matching TRBD2. The CDR3 runs 14 residues. The germline V gene encodes CDR1 MNHEY and CDR2 SMNVEV (reference sequence). V shed 0 bases and J 7 bases; nucleotides not matched to a gene: 3. The chain's CDR3 is CASSLSTSINEQFF. The DNA for the CDR3 is TGTGCCAGCAGTTTATCGACTAGCATAAATGAGCAGTTCTTC.

This chain joins TRBV11-2 and TRBJ2-7; the D is unclear. CDR1 SGHAT and CDR2 FQNNGV come from the germline V gene. V dropped 5 bases and J dropped 2 bases, with 19 bases sitting between them. This CDR3 spans 16 amino acids. CDR3 sequence (DNA): TGTGCCAGCAGCGGAATGAGGAGAGCCCCTACCTACGAGCAGTACTTC. Translated, it gives CASSGMRRAPTYEQYF.

The rearrangement links TRBV30 to TRBJ2-2, with 9 bases that match TRBD2. The CDR3 contains 15 residues. The J segment lost 1 base and the V segment lost 1 base, leaving 1 base of the junction unmatched. The V gene's germline CDR1 is GTSNPN and CDR2 SVGIG (reference sequence). The CDR3 bases are TGTGCCTGGAGTGGACTAGCGGTGAACACCGGGGAGCTGTTTTTT. Translating gives CAWSGLAVNTGELFF.

This clone was counted once. The V call is TRBV2, the J call TRBJ2-3; D not resolved. Trimming removed 2 bases from V and 0 bases from J, with 9 bases in between. The CDR3 is 15 residues long. Per the germline V gene, CDR1 is SNHLY and CDR2 is FYNNEI. CDR3 DNA: TGTGCCAGCAGTGAACCGAGGCAGAGCACAGATACGCAGTATTTT. Amino acids: CASSEPRQSTDTQYF.